The 2 T cell receptor beta chains below come from one sample, sequenced in a study of blood T cell repertoires in COVID-19. The method was immunoSEQ multiplex PCR; TCRdb's version includes in-frame clones alone and lacks a portion of them. The sample includes 390,000 or so clones, 75% to 90% of them seen just once. The sample consisted of PBMCs or T cells enriched from blood (not recorded which). All receptors come from a woman between 50 and 59 years old who had recovered from COVID-19.

The rearrangement uses TRBV15 and TRBJ2-1; the D gene is possibly TRBD2 (5 bases). The V end was cut by 2 bases, the J end by 9 bases, with 14 bases between. The CDR3 runs to 14 residues. In germline, CDR1 is LNHNV, CDR2 YYDKDF (reference sequence). The CDR3 loop is CATSRSLERAEQFF. CDR3 DNA sequence: TGTGCCACCAGCAGATCCCTCGAGAGGGCTGAGCAGTTCTTC.

The chain couples TRBV11-2 to TRBJ2-5; 9 positions agree with TRBD2. The CDR3 consists of 13 residues. J lost 7 bases, V lost 5 bases, and 5 bases had no gene match. Germline CDR1 and CDR2: SGHAT and FQNNGV. The CDR3 loop reads CASSGLATGTQYF. The CDR3 region has the DNA TGTGCCAGCAGCGGACTAGCGACGGGGACCCAGTACTTC.